What follows are 26 T cell receptor beta chains derived from one specimen sequenced in a study of blood T cell repertoires in COVID-19. Profiling relied on immunoSEQ multiplex PCR, and the TCRdb table lists in-frame clones only, not all of them. There are 500,000 or so clones in the sample; approximately 90% occur only once, and around 0.64% lies in the top ten. Sequencing input: PBMCs or T cells enriched from blood (not recorded which). The source of these receptors is a woman aged 18-30 years who had recovered from COVID-19.

Here the CDR3 reads CASTEETPNQPQHF. The CDR3 region has the DNA TGTGCCAGCACCGAAGAGACACCAAATCAGCCCCAGCATTTT. V and J are TRBV6-5 and TRBJ1-5, with D uncertain. The CDR3 is made up of 14 amino acids. Germline V gene sequence: CDR1 MNHEY, CDR2 SVGAGI. Deletions cut 7 bases from V and 4 bases from J, with 14 bases between.

As to this clone: The same CDR3 also results from other DNA sequences found in this sample. V gene TRBV11-2 combines with J gene TRBJ1-1, with 9 bases fitting TRBD1. Germline V lookup: CDR1 SGHAT, CDR2 FQNNGV. V was clipped by 5 bases and J by 1 base; unmatched bases: 2. This CDR3 is 14 amino acids long. CDR3 DNA: TGTGCCAGCAGCGTGACAGGGGGGAACACTGAAGCTTTCTTT. Amino acid sequence: CASSVTGGNTEAFF.

The chain is built from TRBV25-1 and TRBJ2-7; TRBD2 matches at 12 bases. V dropped 4 bases and J dropped 2; count of bases not matched to a gene: 9. The germline CDR1 and CDR2 sequences are MGHDK and SYGVNS. The CDR3 runs 17 residues. CDR3 region: CASSVTSGGPSTYEQYF. CDR3 sequence (DNA): TGTGCCAGCAGTGTCACTAGCGGGGGGCCCTCAACCTACGAGCAGTACTTC.

This chain joins TRBV7-9 and TRBJ2-7; D ambiguous. Germline V CDR1 and CDR2: SEHNR, FQNEAQ (reference sequence). Trimming removed 2 bases from V and 5 bases from J, with 10 bases in between. The CDR3 is made up of 13 amino acids. For the CDR3, the DNA is TGTGCCAGCAGCTTAAATGCGGTAGACGAGCAGTACTTC. It is translated as CASSLNAVDEQYF.

The rearrangement uses TRBV12-3 or TRBV12-4 and TRBJ1-2; D is possibly TRBD1 (6 bases). CDR3 length equals 12 residues. Between the trimmed V and J ends, which lost 5 bases and 8 bases, there was a span of 12 bases. The CDR3 reads CASSRRQEGYTF. For the CDR3, the DNA is TGTGCCAGCAGTCGTCGACAGGAGGGCTACACCTTC.

The V call is TRBV30, the J call TRBJ2-7; TRBD1 agrees at 8 bases. This CDR3 has 12 amino acids. Germline assignment: CDR1 GTSNPN and CDR2 SVGIG (reference sequence). J gave up 4 bases and V 5 bases, and 4 bases lay outside the gene matches. CDR3 in DNA: TGTGCCTGGCAGGGGGCGCTTTACGAGCAGTACTTC. It encodes CAWQGALYEQYF.

The rearrangement uses TRBV28 and TRBJ1-1, with TRBD1 matching over 8 bases. The germline V gene encodes CDR1 MDHEN and CDR2 SYDVKM. CDR3 size: 14 residues. With 6 bases clipped from V and 1 base from J, the junction kept 4 bases outside the gene matches. The CDR3 protein is CASSSGGRNTEAFF. CDR3 bases: TGTGCCAGCAGCTCAGGGGGCCGGAACACTGAAGCTTTCTTT.

V is TRBV30 and J is TRBJ2-7; 7 bases agree with TRBD1. The CDR3 is made up of 13 amino acids. CDR1 and CDR2 (germline): GTSNPN, SVGIG (reference sequence). J was trimmed by 7 bases and V by 2 bases; bases with no gene match: 8. CDR3 coding DNA: TGTGCCTGGAGTAGCACAGGGGCCCGGGAGCAGTACTTC. Protein product: CAWSSTGAREQYF.

The genes are TRBV7-2 and TRBJ2-5; TRBD2 is a possible D gene (7 bases). Trimming left V 2 bases short and J 4 bases short, with 17 bases between. The length of the CDR3 is 16 residues. Germline V gene data show CDR1 as SGHTA and CDR2 as FQGNSA. CDR3 sequence reads: CASSLNGRGGGETQYF. The CDR3, as DNA: TGTGCCAGCAGCTTAAATGGGAGGGGGGGAGGAGAGACCCAGTACTTC.

The chain carries TRBV10-2 and TRBJ2-7; tentatively, D is TRBD2 (6 bases). The CDR3 has 15 amino acids. CDR1 is WSHSY, CDR2 SAAADI, per germline. The V gene lost 7 bases and the J gene lost 2 bases, with 18 bases spanning the gap. In DNA form, the CDR3 reads TGCGCCAGCATCTCACTCCCGGGGGACGCCTACGAGCAGTACTTC. It is translated as CASISLPGDAYEQYF.

The chain couples TRBV10-3 to TRBJ2-7, with 10 bases aligning to TRBD2. Germline V gives CDR1 ENHRY, CDR2 SYGVKD. J gave up 4 bases and V 7 bases, and 13 bases lay outside the gene matches. There are 16 residues in the CDR3. The CDR3 loop reads CAITASGGRHLYEQYF. The CDR3 DNA sequence: TGTGCCATCACGGCTAGCGGGGGACGCCACCTTTACGAGCAGTACTTC.

This sequence joins TRBV11-3 and TRBJ2-7; TRBD1 matches at 10 bases. Unmatched junction bases numbered 0, after V lost 1 base and J lost 6 bases. Germline V gene lookup returns CDR1 SGHNT and CDR2 YENEEA. The CDR3 runs 13 residues. CDR3 in DNA: TGTGCCAGCAGCTTAGGGACAGGGGGCGAGCAGTACTTC. It yields the protein CASSLGTGGEQYF.

This chain links TRBV2 with TRBJ1-6; D ambiguous. The V end was cut by 6 bases, the J end by 0 bases, with 9 bases between. This CDR3 contains 15 residues. The germline V gene encodes CDR1 SNHLY and CDR2 FYNNEI. The CDR3 region has the DNA TGTGCCAGCAGGGGCCCGAGCTCCTATAATTCACCCCTCCACTTT. Amino acids: CASRGPSSYNSPLHF.

The chain links TRBV27 to TRBJ2-2; D is unresolved. Germline lookup yields CDR1 MNHEY and CDR2 SMNVEV (reference sequence). V shed 4 bases and J shed 1 base, with 7 bases lying between them. The CDR3 totals 14 residues. This CDR3 is CASSSDLNTGELFF. DNA for the CDR3: TGTGCCAGCAGTTCAGACTTGAACACCGGGGAGCTGTTTTTT.

The rearrangement links TRBV19 to TRBJ1-2, with TRBD1 identical over 7 bases. The CDR3 contains 14 residues. Germline V CDR1 and CDR2: LNHDA, SQIVND (reference sequence). Trimming removed 3 bases from V and 8 bases from J; junction bases left unmatched: 9. This chain's CDR3 is CASSMNTGDRGYTF. The CDR3 coding sequence is TGTGCCAGTAGTATGAACACAGGGGATCGGGGCTACACCTTC.

The gene calls are TRBV3-1 (or the pseudogene TRBV3-2) and TRBJ2-1; 7 nucleotides match TRBD2. The length of the CDR3 is 16 residues. After removal of 2 bases from V and 8 bases from J, the junction contained 12 bases not matched to a gene. CDR1 is LGHDT and CDR2 is YNNKEL in the germline V gene (reference sequence). The CDR3 region has the DNA TGTGCCAGCAGCCAACTACGGGGGGAGTATGGGGATGAGCAGTTCTTC. It specifies CASSQLRGEYGDEQFF.

The chain carries TRBV4-1 and TRBJ2-1, with 7 bases aligning to TRBD1. Germline lookup yields CDR1 MGHRA and CDR2 YSYEKL. This CDR3 has 14 amino acids. Unmatched junction bases numbered 10, after V lost 5 bases and J lost 9 bases. The CDR3 reads CASSSNRRQGEQFF. CDR3 DNA: TGCGCCAGCAGCTCAAACCGAAGACAGGGTGAGCAGTTCTTC.

V is TRBV6-4 and J is TRBJ1-1; D unclear. Germline V lookup: CDR1 MRHNA, CDR2 SNTAGT. The CDR3 length is 13 residues. Trimming stripped 2 bases from V and 1 base from J, with 5 bases between. CDR3 nucleotides: TGTGCCAGCAGTGACAGCACGAACACTGAAGCTTTCTTT. It is translated as CASSDSTNTEAFF.

The chain employs TRBV12-3 or TRBV12-4 and TRBJ1-1, with D unclear. The germline V and J ends were trimmed by 5 bases and 1 base, with 8 bases remaining between them. The length of the CDR3 is 13 residues. This chain's CDR3 is CASSLPGNTEAFF. In DNA, the CDR3 is TGTGCCAGCAGTCTCCCCGGGAACACTGAAGCTTTCTTT.

CDR3 DNA: TGTGCCAGCAGTTCGCCTCCCGGGGGTCTCTACGAGCAGTACTTC. Its protein product is CASSSPPGGLYEQYF. The chain links TRBV27 to TRBJ2-7; the D gene is possibly TRBD2 (6 bases). In germline, CDR1 is MNHEY, CDR2 SMNVEV (reference sequence). The CDR3 length is 15 residues. Trimming stripped 4 bases from V and 3 bases from J, with 16 bases between.

The chain is built from TRBV30 and TRBJ1-3, with 9 positions matching TRBD1. CDR3 length: 14 amino acids. Trimming at V came to 6 bases and at J to 4 bases, leaving 7 bases not matched to a gene. CDR1 and CDR2 (germline): GTSNPN, SVGIG (reference sequence). The chain's CDR3 is CACQQGATGNTIYF. In DNA form, the CDR3 reads TGTGCCTGCCAACAGGGGGCGACAGGAAACACCATATATTTT.

The chain couples TRBV19 to TRBJ1-5; 8 nucleotides line up with TRBD1. V was clipped by 6 bases and J by 5 bases; unmatched bases: 6. Germline V gene data show CDR1 as LNHDA and CDR2 as SQIVND (reference sequence). CDR3 size: 14 residues. The CDR3 DNA follows: TGTGCCAGTAGAGGGGGGACAGGTTATCAGCCCCAGCATTTT. Protein: CASRGGTGYQPQHF.

The V and J genes are TRBV2 and TRBJ1-6; TRBD1 matches at 9 bases. V lost 3 bases to trimming and J lost 10 bases; unmatched junction nucleotides: 7. CDR1 is SNHLY, CDR2 FYNNEI, per germline. The CDR3 is 15 amino acids. DNA for the CDR3: TGTGCCAGCAGTGACTGGACAGGGGAGGCGTCACCCCTCCACTTT. Translated: CASSDWTGEASPLHF.

This rearrangement joins TRBV5-1 to TRBJ2-2; D remains unclear. Germline-derived CDR1 and CDR2 are SGHRS and YFSETQ. V lost 0 bases, J lost 1 base, and 7 bases lay in between. The CDR3 length is 15 residues. CDR3 region: CASSLDPGNTGELFF. The CDR3, as DNA: TGCGCCAGCAGCTTGGATCCCGGGAACACCGGGGAGCTGTTTTTT.

This clone was detected only once. This chain links TRBV7-9 with TRBJ1-2, with TRBD1 identical over 8 bases. V shed 5 bases and J 5 bases; nucleotides not matched to a gene: 10. The CDR3 sequence is 15 residues long. From germline, CDR1 is SEHNR and CDR2 FQNEAQ (reference sequence). The CDR3 sequence: CASSHRGTGVYGYTF. The CDR3 nucleotides are TGTGCCAGCAGCCATCGCGGGACAGGAGTTTATGGCTACACCTTC.

At least ten counts were recorded for this clone. CDR3 sequence: CASSLDGEGEQYF. The DNA for the CDR3 is TGCGCCAGCAGCTTGGATGGGGAGGGCGAGCAGTACTTC. The chain carries TRBV5-1 and TRBJ2-7; 7 bases agree with TRBD2. Per the germline V gene, CDR1 is SGHRS and CDR2 is YFSETQ. The CDR3 has 13 residues. Unmatched junction bases numbered 3, after V lost 0 bases and J lost 6 bases.